This T cell receptor beta chain derives from a study of shared clonotypes between healthy human individuals. The method was immunoSEQ multiplex PCR; TCRdb's version includes in-frame clones alone and lacks a portion of them. The profile covers about 2 million clones, with over 85% appearing a single time and under 0.15% taken by the ten largest. This clone was detected a few times. There are 13 residues in the CDR3. Germline V lookup: CDR1 MNHNS, CDR2 SASEGT. V lost 7 bases and J lost 4, with 11 bases in between. The chain joins TRBV6-1 to TRBJ1-5; D call uncertain. Material: naive CD4+ T cells sorted from blood. Subset noted: CD45RA+ positively selected. This clonotype was sampled from a man aged 18 to 29 in good health. For the CDR3, the DNA is TGTGCCAGCAAGTGGGCAGCAAATCAGCCCCAGCATTTT. This translates into CASKWAANQPQHF.